The clone carrying this TCR beta chain was picked up one time. These data are taken from a study of blood T cell repertoires in COVID-19. Libraries were prepared by immunoSEQ multiplex PCR; TCRdb keeps only in-frame clonotypes and omits some of them. The data show roughly 300,000 clones, about 90% seen once. The sequenced sample consisted of peripheral blood. This sequence was found in a woman in her fifties or sixties who had recovered from COVID-19.

The CDR3 spells CASSETLAGGSDEQFF. For the CDR3, the DNA is TGTGCCAGCAGTGAAACACTAGCGGGAGGATCGGATGAGCAGTTCTTC. The V and J genes are TRBV6-1 and TRBJ2-1; 12 positions agree with TRBD2. V shed 2 bases, J shed 8 bases, and the junction held 7 bases outside the gene matches. The V gene's germline CDR1 is MNHNS and CDR2 SASEGT. This CDR3 contains 16 residues.